This TCR beta chain was sequenced for a study of cytomegalovirus exposure and HLA in healthy donors. Points from the study as a whole: HLA alleles were associated with around 17,000 TCR beta sequences in a later analysis at 0.05 false discovery rate.

13 Jbeta primers and 60 Vbeta primers were used for the PCR. The method was immunoSEQ multiplex PCR; TCRdb's version includes in-frame clones alone and lacks a portion of them. The table has more than 80,000 clones, approximately 80% seen once. CDR3 length: 15 residues. V shed 5 bases and J 6 bases; nucleotides not matched to a gene: 7. Germline values: CDR1 MNHEY, CDR2 SMNVEV (reference sequence). This clone came up a few times. Its specificity is not known. The sample consisted of PBMCs. J is TRBJ2-3 and V is TRBV27, with TRBD2 matching over 11 bases. The receptor was isolated from a man between 60 and 75 years old in good health and CMV-seronegative. CDR3 sequence (DNA): TGTGCCAGCAGTGGGAGACTAGCGGGGTACGATACGCAGTATTTT. Its translation is CASSGRLAGYDTQYF.